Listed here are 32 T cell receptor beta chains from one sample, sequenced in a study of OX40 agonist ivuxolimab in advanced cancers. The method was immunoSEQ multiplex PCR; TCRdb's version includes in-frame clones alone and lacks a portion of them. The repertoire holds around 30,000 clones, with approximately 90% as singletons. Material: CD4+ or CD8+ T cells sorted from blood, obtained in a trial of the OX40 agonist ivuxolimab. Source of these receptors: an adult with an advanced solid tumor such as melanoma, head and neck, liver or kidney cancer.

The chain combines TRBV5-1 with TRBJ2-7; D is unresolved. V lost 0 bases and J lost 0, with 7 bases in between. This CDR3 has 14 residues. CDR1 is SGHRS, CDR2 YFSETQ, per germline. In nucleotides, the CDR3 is TGCGCCAGCAGCTTGGGCAGGACCTCCTACGAGCAGTACTTC. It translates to CASSLGRTSYEQYF. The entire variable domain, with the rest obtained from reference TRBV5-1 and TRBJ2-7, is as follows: KAGVTQTPRYLIKTRGQQVTLSCSPISGHRSVSWYQQTPGQGLQFLFEYFSETQRNKGNFPGRFSGRQFSNSRSEMNVSTLELGDSALYLCASSLGRTSYEQYFGPGTRLTVT.

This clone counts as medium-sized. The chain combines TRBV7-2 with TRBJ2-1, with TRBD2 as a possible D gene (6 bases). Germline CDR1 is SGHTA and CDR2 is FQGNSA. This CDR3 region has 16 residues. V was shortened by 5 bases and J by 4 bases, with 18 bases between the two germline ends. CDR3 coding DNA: TGTGCCAGCAGCCCCTATAGCGGAGGGGTTTACAATGAGCAGTTCTTC. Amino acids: CASSPYSGGVYNEQFF.

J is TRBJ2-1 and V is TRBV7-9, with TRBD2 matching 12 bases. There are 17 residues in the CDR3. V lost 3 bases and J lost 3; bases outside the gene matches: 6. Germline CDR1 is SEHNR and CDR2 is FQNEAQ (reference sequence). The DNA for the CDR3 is TGTGCCAGCAGCTTTGGACTAGCGGGAAGGGGCTACAATGAGCAGTTCTTC. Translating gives CASSFGLAGRGYNEQFF.

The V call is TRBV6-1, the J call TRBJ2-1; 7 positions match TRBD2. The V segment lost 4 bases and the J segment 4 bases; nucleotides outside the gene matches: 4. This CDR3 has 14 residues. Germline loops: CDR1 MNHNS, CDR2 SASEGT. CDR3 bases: TGTGCCAGCAGTGCTCAGGGAGGGTACAATGAGCAGTTCTTC. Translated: CASSAQGGYNEQFF.

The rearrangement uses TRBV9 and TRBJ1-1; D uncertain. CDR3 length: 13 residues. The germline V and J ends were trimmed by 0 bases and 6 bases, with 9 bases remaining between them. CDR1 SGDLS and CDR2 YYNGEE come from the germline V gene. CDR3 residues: CASSVVGVAEAFF. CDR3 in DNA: TGTGCCAGCAGCGTAGTGGGTGTTGCTGAAGCTTTCTTT.

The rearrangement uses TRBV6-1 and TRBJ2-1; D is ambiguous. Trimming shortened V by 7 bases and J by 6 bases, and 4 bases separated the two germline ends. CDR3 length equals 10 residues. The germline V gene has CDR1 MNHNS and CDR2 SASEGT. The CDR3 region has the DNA TGTGCCAGCACTTTCAATGAGCAGTTCTTC. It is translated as CASTFNEQFF.

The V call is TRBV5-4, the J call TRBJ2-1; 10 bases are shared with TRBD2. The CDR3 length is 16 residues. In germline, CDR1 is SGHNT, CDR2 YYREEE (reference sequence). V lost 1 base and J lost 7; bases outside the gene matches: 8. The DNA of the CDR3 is TGTGCCAGCAGCTTGCCGCCGGGACTAGCGCGGAATGAGCAGTTCTTC. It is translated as CASSLPPGLARNEQFF.

The CDR3 region has the DNA TGTGCCAGCATCTACATGGATGAGGGGTACGAGCAGTACTTC. Protein product: CASIYMDEGYEQYF. The chain employs TRBV5-8 and TRBJ2-7; D may be TRBD1 or TRBD2 (5 bases each). The CDR3 loop spans 14 amino acids. Germline V lookup: CDR1 SGHTS, CDR2 YDEGEE. The germline V and J ends were trimmed by 6 bases and 4 bases, with 17 bases remaining between them. The variable domain in full, with the rest retrieved from reference TRBV5-8 and TRBJ2-7, is EAGVTQSPTHLIKTRGQQATLRCSPISGHTSVYWYQQALGLGLQFLLWYDEGEERNRGNFPPRFSGRQFPNYSSELNVNALELEDSALYLCASIYMDEGYEQYFGPGTRLTVT.

The CDR3 spells CASSRPVITVGLDANTDTQYF. The CDR3 DNA is TGTGCCAGCAGTCGCCCAGTGATAACAGTAGGACTGGATGCCAACACAGATACGCAGTATTTT. The rearrangement joins TRBV2 to TRBJ2-3, with D possibly TRBD2 on 5 matching bases. The CDR3 is 21 amino acids. Per germline, CDR1 SNHLY and CDR2 FYNNEI. V was cut by 5 bases and J by 2 bases, with 32 bases left in between.

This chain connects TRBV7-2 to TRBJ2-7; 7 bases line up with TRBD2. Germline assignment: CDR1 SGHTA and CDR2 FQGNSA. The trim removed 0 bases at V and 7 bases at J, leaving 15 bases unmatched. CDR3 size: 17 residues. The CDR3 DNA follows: TGTGCCAGCAGCTTAGCGTCGGATCCCGCGGGAGATCGGGAGCAGTACTTC. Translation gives CASSLASDPAGDREQYF.

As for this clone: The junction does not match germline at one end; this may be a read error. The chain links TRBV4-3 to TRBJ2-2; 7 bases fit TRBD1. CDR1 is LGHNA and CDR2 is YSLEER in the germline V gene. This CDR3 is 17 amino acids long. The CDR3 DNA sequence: TGCACCAGCAGCCAAGATCTCAGGGGGACAAACACCGGGGAGCTGTTTTTT. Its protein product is CTSSQDLRGTNTGELFF.

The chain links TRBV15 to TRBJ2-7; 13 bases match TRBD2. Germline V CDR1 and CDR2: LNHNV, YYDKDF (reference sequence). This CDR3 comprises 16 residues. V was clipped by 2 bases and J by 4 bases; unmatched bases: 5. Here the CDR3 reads CATSRRTSGSNYEQYF. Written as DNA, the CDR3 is TGTGCCACCAGCAGAAGGACTAGCGGGAGCAATTACGAGCAGTACTTC.

CDR3: CASSISEIYRVVGEQFF. In nucleotides, the CDR3 is TGTGCCAGTAGTATCTCAGAAATATACAGGGTCGTAGGTGAGCAGTTCTTC. This chain links TRBV19 with TRBJ2-1; possibly TRBD1 for D (6 bases). In germline, CDR1 is LNHDA, CDR2 SQIVND (reference sequence). This CDR3 has 17 residues. V shed 3 bases and J shed 9 bases, with 24 bases lying between them.

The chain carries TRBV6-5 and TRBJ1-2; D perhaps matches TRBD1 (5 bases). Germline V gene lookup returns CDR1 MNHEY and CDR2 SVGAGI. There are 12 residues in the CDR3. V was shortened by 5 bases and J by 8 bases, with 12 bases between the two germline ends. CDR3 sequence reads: CASSGLGTGYTF. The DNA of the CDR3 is TGTGCCAGCAGTGGACTTGGGACCGGCTACACCTTC.

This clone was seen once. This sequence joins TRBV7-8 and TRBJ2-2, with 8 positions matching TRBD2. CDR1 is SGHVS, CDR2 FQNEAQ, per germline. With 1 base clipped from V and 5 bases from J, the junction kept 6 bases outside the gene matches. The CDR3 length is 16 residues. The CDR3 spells CASSLEVAGLTGELFF. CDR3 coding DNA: TGTGCCAGCAGCTTAGAGGTAGCGGGACTGACCGGGGAGCTGTTTTTT. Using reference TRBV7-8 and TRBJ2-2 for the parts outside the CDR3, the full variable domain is GAGVSQSPRYKVAKRGQDVALRCDPISGHVSLFWYQQALGQGPEFLTYFQNEAQLDKSGLPSDRFFAERPEGSVSTLKIQRTQQEDSAVYLCASSLEVAGLTGELFFGEGSRLTVL.

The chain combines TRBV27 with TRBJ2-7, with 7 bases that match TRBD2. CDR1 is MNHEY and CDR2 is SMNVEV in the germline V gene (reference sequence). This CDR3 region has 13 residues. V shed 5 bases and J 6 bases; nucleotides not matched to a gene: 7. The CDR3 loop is CASSPRGVAEQYF. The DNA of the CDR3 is TGTGCCAGCAGTCCCCGGGGGGTGGCCGAGCAGTACTTC.

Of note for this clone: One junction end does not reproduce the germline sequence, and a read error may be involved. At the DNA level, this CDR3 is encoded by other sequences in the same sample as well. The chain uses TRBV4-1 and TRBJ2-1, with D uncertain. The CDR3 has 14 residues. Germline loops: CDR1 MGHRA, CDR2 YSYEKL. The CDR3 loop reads CASSHTRGHNEQFF. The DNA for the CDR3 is TGTGCCAGCAGCCACACTCGAGGTCACAATGAGCAGTTCTTC.

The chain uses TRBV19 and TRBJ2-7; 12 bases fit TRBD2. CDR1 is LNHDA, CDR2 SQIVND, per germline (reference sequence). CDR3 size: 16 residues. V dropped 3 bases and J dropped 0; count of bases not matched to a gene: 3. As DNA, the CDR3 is TGTGCCAGTAGTATTGGACTAGCGGGAAGCTCCTACGAGCAGTACTTC. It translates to CASSIGLAGSSYEQYF.

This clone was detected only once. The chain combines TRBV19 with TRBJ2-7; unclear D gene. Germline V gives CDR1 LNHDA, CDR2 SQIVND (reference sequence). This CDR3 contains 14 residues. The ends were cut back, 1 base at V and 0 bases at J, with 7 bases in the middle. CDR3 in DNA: TGTGCCAGTAGTATAGCATCCAGCTCCTACGAGCAGTACTTC. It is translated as CASSIASSSYEQYF.

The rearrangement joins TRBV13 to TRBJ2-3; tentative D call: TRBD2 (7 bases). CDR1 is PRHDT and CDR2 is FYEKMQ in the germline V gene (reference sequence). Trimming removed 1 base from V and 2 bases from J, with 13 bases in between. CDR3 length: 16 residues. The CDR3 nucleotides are TGTGCCAGCAGCTTAGTGGGGGAGGGGGTCACAGATACGCAGTATTTT. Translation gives CASSLVGEGVTDTQYF.

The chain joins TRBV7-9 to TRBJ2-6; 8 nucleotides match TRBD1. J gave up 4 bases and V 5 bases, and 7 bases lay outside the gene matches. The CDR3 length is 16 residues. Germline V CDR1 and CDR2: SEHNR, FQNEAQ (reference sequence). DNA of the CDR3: TGTGCCAGCAGCCCCGAGACAGGGGTCGGGGCCAACGTCCTGACTTTC. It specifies CASSPETGVGANVLTF.

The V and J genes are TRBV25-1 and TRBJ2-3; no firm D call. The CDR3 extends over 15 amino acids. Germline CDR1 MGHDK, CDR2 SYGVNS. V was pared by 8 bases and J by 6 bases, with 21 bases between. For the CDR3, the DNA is TGTGCCAGCGAAAAAGGCTCGGCGAAGAAGGATACGCAGTATTTT. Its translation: CASEKGSAKKDTQYF.

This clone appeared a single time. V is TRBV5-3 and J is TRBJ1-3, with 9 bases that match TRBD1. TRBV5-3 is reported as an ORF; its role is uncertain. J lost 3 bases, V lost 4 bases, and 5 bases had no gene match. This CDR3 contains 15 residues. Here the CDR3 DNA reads TGTGCCAGAAGCACGGACAGGGGCGGTGGAAACACCATATATTTT. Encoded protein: CARSTDRGGGNTIYF.

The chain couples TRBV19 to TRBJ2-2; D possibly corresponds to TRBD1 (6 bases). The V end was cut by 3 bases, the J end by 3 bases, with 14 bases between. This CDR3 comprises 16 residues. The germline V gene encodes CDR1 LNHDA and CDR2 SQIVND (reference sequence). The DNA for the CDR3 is TGTGCCAGTAGTATGGGAACAGGGTTGGACACCGGGGAGCTGTTTTTT. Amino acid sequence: CASSMGTGLDTGELFF.

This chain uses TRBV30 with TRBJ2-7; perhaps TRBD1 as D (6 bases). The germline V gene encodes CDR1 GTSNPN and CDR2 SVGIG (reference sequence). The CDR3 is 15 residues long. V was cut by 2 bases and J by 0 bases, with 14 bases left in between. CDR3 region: CAWSTDRDPSYEQYF. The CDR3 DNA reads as TGTGCCTGGAGTACGGACAGAGACCCCTCCTACGAGCAGTACTTC.

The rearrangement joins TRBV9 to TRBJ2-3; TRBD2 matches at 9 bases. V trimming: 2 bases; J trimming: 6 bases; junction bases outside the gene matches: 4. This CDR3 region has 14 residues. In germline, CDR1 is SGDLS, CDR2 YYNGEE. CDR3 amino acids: CASSVSGSGDTQYF. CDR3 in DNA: TGTGCCAGCAGCGTTAGCGGGAGTGGGGATACGCAGTATTTT.

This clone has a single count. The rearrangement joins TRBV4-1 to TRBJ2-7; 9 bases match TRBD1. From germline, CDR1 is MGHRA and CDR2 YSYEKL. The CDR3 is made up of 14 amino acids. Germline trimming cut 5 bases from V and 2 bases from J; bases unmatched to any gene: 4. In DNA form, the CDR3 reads TGCGCCAGCAGCATGGGACAGGGAACCTACGAGCAGTACTTC. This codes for CASSMGQGTYEQYF.

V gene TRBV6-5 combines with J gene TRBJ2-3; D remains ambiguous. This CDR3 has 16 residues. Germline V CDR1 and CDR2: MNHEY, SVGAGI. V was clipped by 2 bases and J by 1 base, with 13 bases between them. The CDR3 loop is CASSYPKWQGTDTQYF. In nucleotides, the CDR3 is TGTGCCAGCAGTTACCCCAAATGGCAGGGCACAGATACGCAGTATTTT.

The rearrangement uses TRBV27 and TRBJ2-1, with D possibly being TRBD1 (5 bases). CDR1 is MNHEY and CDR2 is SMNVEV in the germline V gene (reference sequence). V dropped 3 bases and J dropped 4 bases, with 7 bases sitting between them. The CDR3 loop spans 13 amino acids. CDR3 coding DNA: TGTGCCAGCAGTTTGCCAGGGTACAATGAGCAGTTCTTC. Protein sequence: CASSLPGYNEQFF.

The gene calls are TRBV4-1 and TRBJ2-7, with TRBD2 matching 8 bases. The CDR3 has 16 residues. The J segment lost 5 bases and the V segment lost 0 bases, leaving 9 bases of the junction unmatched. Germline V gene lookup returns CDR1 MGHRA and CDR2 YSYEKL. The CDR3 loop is CASSQEMSGSIDEQYF. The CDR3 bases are TGCGCCAGCAGCCAAGAGATGAGCGGGAGTATCGACGAGCAGTACTTC.

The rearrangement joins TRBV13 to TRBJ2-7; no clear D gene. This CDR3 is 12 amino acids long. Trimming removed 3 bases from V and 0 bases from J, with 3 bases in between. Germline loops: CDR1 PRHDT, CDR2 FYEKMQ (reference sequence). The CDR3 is CASSFLSYEQYF. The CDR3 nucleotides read TGTGCCAGCAGCTTTCTCTCCTACGAGCAGTACTTC.

CDR3 sequence: CASSFYRLSTDTQYF. Written as DNA, the CDR3 is TGTGCCAGCAGTTTTTACCGTTTGAGCACAGATACGCAGTATTTT. This rearrangement joins TRBV27 to TRBJ2-3; D is unclear. The V gene's germline CDR1 is MNHEY and CDR2 SMNVEV (reference sequence). This CDR3 region has 15 residues. V gave up 3 bases and J gave up 0 bases, with 10 bases separating them.